This TCR beta chain was recorded in a study of shared clonotypes between healthy human individuals. Study background: Plates per donor: three CD4 naive, three CD4 memory, two CD8 naive, one CD8 memory. Whole-study findings and limits: Between a few donors, naive CD4 clonotypes were shared at a level of about 5%. Although depth was large, rarefaction showed that sequencing of the sorted subsets was incomplete. Compared with clonotypes that all four donors shared, non-shared clonotypes had lower generation probabilities.

Clones were sequenced by immunoSEQ multiplex PCR, and TCRdb holds only the in-frame ones, with some missing. The profile shows 2 million to 2.5 million clones, roughly 92% of them singletons. Concerning this clone: Its antigen is still unknown.

This CDR3 comprises 13 residues. With 11 bases clipped from V and 2 bases from J, the junction kept 6 bases outside the gene matches. CDR1 and CDR2 (germline): MGHDK, SYGVNS. Input material: naive CD4+ T cells from PBMCs. Subset denoted: CD45RA+ positively selected. This clonotype was sampled from a man younger than 35 in good health. Some clones in this sample may be carry-over from other donors' samples. The chain joins TRBV25-1 to TRBJ2-1; 7 nucleotides line up with TRBD1. The DNA for the CDR3 is TGTGCCGCAAGGGGACAGACCTACAATGAGCAGTTCTTC. It translates to CAARGQTYNEQFF.